This TCR beta chain appears in the sequencing data of a study of regulatory T cells in long-lasting Graves disease. General study results and limits: Patients with persistent disease shared 2,741 public clonotypes, outpacing the approximately 970 shared by new patients.

TCR beta libraries were built with iRepertoire HTBI primers and Arm-PCR of CDR3 regions. Using its own MiXCR run on the multiplex PCR reads, TCRdb lists one record per CDR3 protein. The sample yields 250,000 or so distinct CDR3 sequences, 20% to 25% seen once. Documented time point: newly diagnosed GD, antithyroid drugs for less than 3 months. Extracted RNA from PBMCs served as the source of the TCR library. This clonotype was detected ten times or more. Antigen unknown. This specimen was peripheral blood mononuclear cells (PBMCs), taken at new diagnosis, from a patient treated with antithyroid drugs. The TCR was taken from a female donor with Graves disease.

This CDR3 reads CASSFVVVDEQFF. The CDR3 nucleotides read TGTGCCAGCAGTTTCGTAGTGGTCGATGAGCAGTTCTTC. The J gene is TRBJ2-1, the V gene TRBV12-3 or TRBV12-4; D remains ambiguous. V was cut by 3 bases and J by 8 bases, with 11 bases left in between. This CDR3 comprises 13 residues.